Listed below are T cell receptor beta chains from one sample, sequenced in a study of monozygotic twins with inflammatory bowel disease. Using the 5' RACE reads, TCRdb records one entry per CDR3 protein without DNA. The sample table includes around 380,000 distinct CDR3 sequences. Input material: blood. The receptors come from a human donor with ulcerative colitis or Crohn's disease, or a healthy co-twin of an affected twin (not recorded which). Both conserved end residues are part of each CDR3.

TRBV15	TRBJ1-1	CATSRLQGTLEAFF
TRBV11-2	TRBJ2-2	CASAIRGFGTGSGELFF
TRBV5-4	TRBJ2-1	CASRGTYNEQFF
TRBV5-6	TRBJ2-5	CASSLSFSRGETQYF
TRBV7-2	TRBJ2-1	CASSPERGGQFF
TRBV6-1	TRBJ2-2	CASSPAMNTGELFF
TRBV3-1	TRBJ2-7	CASSQVNEQYF
TRBV3-1	TRBJ2-7	CASSQDLVEGNEQYF
TRBV30	TRBJ2-1	CAWSVLFGYNEQFF
TRBV3-1	TRBJ1-1	CASSPSEMNTEAFF
TRBV7-9	TRBJ2-1	CASSLATGTSSQGEQFF
TRBV28	TRBJ2-3	CASTLVGADTQYF
TRBV3-1	TRBJ2-3	CASSQERLAGGSRTQYF
TRBV18	TRBJ2-5	CASSRRGTGVETQYF
TRBV6-1	TRBJ1-5	CASNQDSNQPQHF
TRBV6-1	TRBJ2-7	CASSEAFPIKYF
TRBV10-3	TRBJ2-2	CAILRDSGSGTGELFF
TRBV7-2	TRBJ2-5	CASSFPTTAGETQYF
TRBV7-6	TRBJ2-2	CASSLGSSGRTTTGELFF
TRBV15	TRBJ1-1	CATSRGGTMNTEAFF
TRBV30	TRBJ1-1	CAWSAALIGGNTEAFF
TRBV7-8	TRBJ1-3	CASSLGPGASGNSIYF
TRBV20-1	TRBJ2-5	CSAPPLRGLGVETQYF
TRBV2	TRBJ1-1	CASRDLNTEAFF
TRBV27	TRBJ2-3	CASTPGASDYSTDTQYF
TRBV10-3	TRBJ2-2	CAISEPQRTQRNTGELFF
TRBV18	TRBJ1-1	CASSLGPGAVNTEAFF
TRBV7-8	TRBJ2-6	CASSPSGATSGANVLTF
TRBV5-6	TRBJ2-7	CASSAGPGAYEQYF
TRBV7-3	TRBJ1-1	CASSAGGHTEAFF
TRBV7-8	TRBJ2-1	CASSSGTLANSYNEQFF
TRBV7-9	TRBJ1-1	CASSSQRYTEAFF
TRBV28	TRBJ1-2	CASSLYGLGKGVYGYTF
TRBV5-1	TRBJ1-1	CASSQDRGLTEAFF
TRBV11-1	TRBJ2-1	CASSLAMGLQFF
TRBV11-3	TRBJ2-1	CASSSISRVDEQFF
TRBV3-1	TRBJ2-6	CASSRSTGGAGANVLTF
TRBV5-1	TRBJ2-7	CASTLSEGGEQYF
TRBV6-1	TRBJ1-1	CASSAGQPKAGTEAFF
TRBV19	TRBJ1-2	CASSTRDGLYTF
TRBV24-1	TRBJ2-1	CATGRGAGQGFGEQFF
TRBV15	TRBJ2-7	CATSRREEGYEQYF
TRBV10-3	TRBJ2-7	CAISESAYEQYF
TRBV12-3/TRBV12-4	TRBJ2-5	CASSPTSVETQYF
TRBV7-2	TRBJ2-3	CASMLAGDKDTQYF
TRBV28	TRBJ2-1	CASSEGLNEQFF
TRBV27	TRBJ1-1	CASSSPAEENTEAFF